Listed here are 30 T cell receptor beta chains from one sample, sequenced in a study of blood T cell repertoires in COVID-19. Sequencing was performed with immunoSEQ multiplex PCR; in TCRdb, only in-frame clones are kept and a portion is missing. The sample carries more than 100,000 clones, roughly 84% recorded once. Material for sequencing was PBMCs or T cells enriched from blood (not recorded which). Source of these receptors: a woman aged 25 to 39 who had recovered from COVID-19.

CDR3 nucleotides: TGTGCCAGCAACGACCGGGACAGGGGGCGTGAGACCCAGTACTTC. Its protein is CASNDRDRGRETQYF. The genes are TRBV28 and TRBJ2-5; 12 bases align to TRBD1. The CDR3 runs to 15 residues. J was trimmed by 5 bases and V by 7 bases; bases with no gene match: 8. CDR1 and CDR2 from the germline V gene are MDHEN and SYDVKM. Filled out from reference TRBV28 and TRBJ2-5, the complete variable domain reads DVKVTQSSRYLVKRTGEKVFLECVQDMDHENMFWYRQDPGLGLRLIYFSYDVKMKEKGDIPEGYSVSREKKERFSLILESASTNQTSMYLCASNDRDRGRETQYFGPGTRLLVL.

The CDR3 DNA is TGTGCCAGCAGTGAGGGAGACAGGGGGGTCTACGAGCAGTACTTC. Protein: CASSEGDRGVYEQYF. This sequence joins TRBV27 and TRBJ2-7, with 9 bases identical to TRBD1. The CDR3 has 15 residues. Per germline, CDR1 MNHEY and CDR2 SMNVEV (reference sequence). V shed 5 bases and J 3 bases; nucleotides not matched to a gene: 8.

This chain links TRBV27 with TRBJ1-2; D possibly corresponds to TRBD1 (6 bases). Trimming took 6 bases from V and 6 from J, leaving 17 bases between them. This CDR3 has 14 amino acids. CDR1 is MNHEY, CDR2 SMNVEV, per germline (reference sequence). Here the CDR3 reads CASSLRGPPDGYTF. The CDR3 DNA follows: TGTGCCAGCAGCCTCAGGGGCCCTCCAGATGGCTACACCTTC.

V usage is TRBV2 and J usage is TRBJ1-5, with D perhaps matching TRBD1 (6 bases). This CDR3 is built from 14 residues. Trimming cost V 6 bases and J 4 bases, with 13 bases left between them. Per germline, CDR1 SNHLY and CDR2 FYNNEI. The CDR3: CASRLRQANQPQHF. Written as DNA, the CDR3 is TGTGCCAGCAGACTCCGACAGGCGAATCAGCCCCAGCATTTT.

For this clone: The sample holds other DNA sequences that translate to the same CDR3. This chain links TRBV7-2 with TRBJ2-5; TRBD2 agrees at 12 bases. J gave up 3 bases and V 0 bases, and 2 bases lay outside the gene matches. Germline V gives CDR1 SGHTA, CDR2 FQGNSA. This CDR3 is 16 amino acids long. The CDR3 region is CASSLAGLAGKETQYF. In DNA form, the CDR3 reads TGTGCCAGCAGCTTAGCGGGACTAGCGGGTAAAGAGACCCAGTACTTC.

The rearrangement joins TRBV28 to TRBJ1-1, with 7 bases fitting TRBD1. V lost 3 bases, J lost 1 base, and 2 bases stayed unmatched. The CDR3 sequence is 14 residues long. Germline CDR1 is MDHEN and CDR2 is SYDVKM. DNA for the CDR3: TGTGCCAGCAGTTTGACAGGGTCGAACACTGAAGCTTTCTTT. Its translation is CASSLTGSNTEAFF.

The rearrangement uses TRBV15 and TRBJ2-7; a possible D gene is TRBD2 (7 bases). V lost 1 base and J 1 base, leaving 11 bases between the germline ends. CDR1 and CDR2 from the germline V gene are LNHNV and YYDKDF (reference sequence). This CDR3 has 15 residues. CDR3 in DNA: TGTGCCACCAGCAGAGGTAGGGGGGGATCCTACGAGCAGTACTTC. Its protein is CATSRGRGGSYEQYF.

V and J are TRBV4-3 and TRBJ2-7; D is undetermined. The CDR3 has 14 residues. V was pared by 0 bases and J by 3 bases, with 9 bases between. CDR1 is LGHNA and CDR2 is YSLEER in the germline V gene. DNA for the CDR3: TGCGCCAGCAGCCAAGAACTTCCCAACTACGAGCAGTACTTC. Its protein is CASSQELPNYEQYF.

The J gene is TRBJ1-5, the V gene TRBV20-1; 8 bases fit TRBD1. With V trimmed by 3 bases and J by 0 bases, 13 bases remained unmatched. CDR3 length: 18 amino acids. Germline loops: CDR1 DFQATT, CDR2 SNEGSKA (reference sequence). CDR3 DNA: TGCAGTGCTAGTGTAACAGGGGGAGGCCCGTATAGCAATCAGCCCCAGCATTTT. Translated: CSASVTGGGPYSNQPQHF.

The V call is TRBV4-2, the J call TRBJ2-4; 9 bases match TRBD2. The trim removed 0 bases at V and 0 bases at J, leaving 9 bases unmatched. This CDR3 comprises 19 residues. Per the germline V gene, CDR1 is LGHNA and CDR2 is YNFKEQ. The CDR3, as DNA: TGTGCCAGCAGCCAAGATCTCGGGGCTAGCGGGGTAGCCAAAAACATTCAGTACTTC. Translation: CASSQDLGASGVAKNIQYF.

The rearrangement uses TRBV5-4 and TRBJ2-7, with D possibly TRBD2 on 5 matching bases. CDR3 length: 12 amino acids. V dropped 0 bases and J dropped 5 bases, with 6 bases sitting between them. The V gene's germline CDR1 is SGHNT and CDR2 YYREEE (reference sequence). The CDR3 region has the DNA TGTGCCAGCAGCTTGGTCGGGGACGAGCAGTACTTC. It encodes CASSLVGDEQYF.

The gene calls are TRBV5-4 and TRBJ2-7; D remains ambiguous. From germline, CDR1 is SGHNT and CDR2 YYREEE (reference sequence). The CDR3 runs 13 residues. The V gene lost 2 bases and the J gene lost 7 bases, with 13 bases spanning the gap. The CDR3 region is CASSFFTTGEQYF. In nucleotides, the CDR3 is TGTGCCAGCAGCTTCTTCACGACGGGTGAGCAGTACTTC.

For the CDR3, the DNA is TGTGCCAGCTCACCGGGACTAGCGGGAGCTATAAATGAGCAGTTCTTC. Translated, it gives CASSPGLAGAINEQFF. This rearrangement joins TRBV18 to TRBJ2-1; 14 bases are shared with TRBD2. Germline trimming cut 3 bases from V and 7 bases from J; bases unmatched to any gene: 5. The CDR3 spans 16 residues. The germline V gene encodes CDR1 KGHSH and CDR2 LQKENI.

V is TRBV21-1 and J is TRBJ2-7; the D call of TRBD1 is as the table states it, not checked on the DNA. TRBV21-1 is annotated as a pseudogene. The CDR3 totals 16 residues. The CDR3 DNA reads TGTGCCATCGAGGTTCCTCCCTCCAGGGGGAAGAGCGGGCAGTACTTC. It translates to CAIEVPPSRGKSGQYF.

The V call is TRBV7-6, the J call TRBJ2-2; D perhaps matches TRBD2 (6 bases). CDR1 is SGHVS and CDR2 is FNYEAQ in the germline V gene. V lost 3 bases to trimming and J lost 1 base, with 12 bases between them. This CDR3 has 16 amino acids. The CDR3 sequence: CASSLRRGMNTGELFF. The CDR3 bases are TGTGCCAGCAGCTTGAGGCGGGGCATGAACACCGGGGAGCTGTTTTTT.

This rearrangement joins TRBV5-1 to TRBJ1-3, with 7 bases aligning to TRBD1. CDR1 is SGHRS and CDR2 is YFSETQ in the germline V gene. This CDR3 contains 16 residues. V was pared by 2 bases and J by 4 bases, with 9 bases of the junction left unmatched. This CDR3 reads CASSLQGSGIGNTIYF. The CDR3 DNA reads as TGCGCCAGCAGCTTACAGGGGTCTGGGATCGGAAACACCATATATTTT.

This clone is a singleton in its sample. This chain connects TRBV14 to TRBJ1-2, with D tentatively TRBD1 (5 bases). This CDR3 has 15 residues. The germline V and J ends were trimmed by 0 bases and 4 bases, with 12 bases remaining between them. Germline V CDR1 and CDR2: SGHDN, FVKESK. The CDR3 here is CASSQDSQGRYGYTF. The CDR3 DNA sequence: TGTGCCAGCAGCCAAGATAGCCAGGGTCGCTATGGCTACACCTTC. The full variable domain, with the rest looked up from reference TRBV14 and TRBJ1-2, is EAGVTQFPSHSVIEKGQTVTLRCDPISGHDNLYWYRRVMGKEIKFLLHFVKESKQDESGMPNNRFLAERTGGTYSTLKVQPAELEDSGVYFCASSQDSQGRYGYTFGSGTRLTVV.

This chain connects TRBV19 to TRBJ2-1; D might be TRBD1 (5 bases). This CDR3 has 14 residues. Germline CDR1 reads LNHDA; CDR2 reads SQIVND (reference sequence). V was cut by 10 bases and J by 12 bases, with 25 bases left in between. The CDR3 coding sequence is TGTGCCACCGACCCCCAAGGGGCCCCAAAGGGGCAGTTCTTC. Its protein product is CATDPQGAPKGQFF.

J is TRBJ1-1 and V is TRBV5-1; D remains unclear. The CDR3 runs 18 residues. CDR1 is SGHRS, CDR2 YFSETQ, per germline. Trimming shortened V by 6 bases and J by 0 bases, and 24 bases separated the two germline ends. The DNA for the CDR3 is TGCGCCAGCAACCGAAGGGAGGCCCGACTTTTCATGAACACTGAAGCTTTCTTT. Amino acids: CASNRREARLFMNTEAFF.

J is TRBJ2-7 and V is TRBV7-6, with D maybe TRBD1 (5 bases). Deletions cut 4 bases from V and 7 bases from J, with 17 bases between. Germline CDR1 SGHVS, CDR2 FNYEAQ. This CDR3 comprises 14 residues. The CDR3 spells CASSSMTVMGEQYF. CDR3 in DNA: TGTGCCAGCAGCTCGATGACAGTAATGGGGGAGCAGTACTTC.

This rearrangement joins TRBV9 to TRBJ2-5; 12 bases align to TRBD2. This CDR3 has 19 amino acids. V was pared by 4 bases and J by 5 bases, with 18 bases of the junction left unmatched. Germline V gives CDR1 SGDLS, CDR2 YYNGEE. The CDR3 nucleotides are TGTGCCAGCAGCTCCGGAGGGGGACTAGCGGGCAGATTAGGCGAGACCCAGTACTTC. Translated, it gives CASSSGGGLAGRLGETQYF.

V usage is TRBV7-2 and J usage is TRBJ2-7; D is unresolved. Germline lookup yields CDR1 SGHTA and CDR2 FQGNSA. Trimming shortened V by 3 bases and J by 2 bases, and 8 bases separated the two germline ends. The CDR3 consists of 13 residues. This CDR3 is CASSFYRAYEQYF. The CDR3 region has the DNA TGTGCCAGCAGCTTCTACCGGGCCTACGAGCAGTACTTC.

This chain connects TRBV2 to TRBJ2-7; 8 nucleotides align to TRBD2. CDR1 SNHLY and CDR2 FYNNEI come from the germline V gene. CDR3 size: 15 residues. The V segment lost 2 bases and the J segment 0 bases; nucleotides outside the gene matches: 3. The CDR3 DNA reads TGTGCCAGCAGTGAACGACTAGCGTACTCCTACGAGCAGTACTTC. Its protein is CASSERLAYSYEQYF.

J is TRBJ1-1 and V is TRBV7-2; 9 nucleotides line up with TRBD1. The V gene end was trimmed by 5 bases and the J gene end by 7 bases; junction bases not matched to a gene: 5. The length of the CDR3 is 13 residues. CDR1 is SGHTA and CDR2 is FQGNSA in the germline V gene. The CDR3 protein is CASSEQGAGEAFF. The CDR3 DNA is TGTGCCAGCAGCGAACAGGGGGCGGGTGAAGCTTTCTTT.

This clone was seen only once. The chain uses TRBV21-1 and TRBJ2-7; the D call TRBD1 from the table was never checked on the DNA. TRBV21-1 is given as a pseudogene. This CDR3 is built from 15 residues. The CDR3 spells CASSKRGQGLYEQYF. The DNA of the CDR3 is TGTGCCAGCAGCAAAAGGGGACAGGGTCTCTACGAGCAGTACTTC.

This chain joins TRBV25-1 and TRBJ1-1; TRBD1 matches 8 bases. CDR1 and CDR2 (germline): MGHDK, SYGVNS. Trimming at V came to 6 bases and at J to 0 bases, leaving 9 bases not matched to a gene. The CDR3 runs to 16 residues. The DNA of the CDR3 is TGTGCCAGCAGCGGGGGGCCAGGGGGCATGAACACTGAAGCTTTCTTT. It encodes CASSGGPGGMNTEAFF.

This clone was observed a handful of times. This chain connects TRBV2 to TRBJ2-6; D is perhaps TRBD1 (6 bases). This CDR3 is 14 amino acids long. Germline assignment: CDR1 SNHLY and CDR2 FYNNEI. V was shortened by 4 bases and J by 4 bases, with 8 bases between the two germline ends. For the CDR3, the DNA is TGTGCCAGCAGTGTAGGGGGAGGGGCCAACGTCCTGACTTTC. This translates into CASSVGGGANVLTF.

This clone was detected once. The chain links TRBV10-3 to TRBJ1-6, with 10 bases identical to TRBD1. V trimming: 0 bases; J trimming: 9 bases; junction bases outside the gene matches: 8. This CDR3 has 17 residues. Germline CDR1 and CDR2: ENHRY and SYGVKD. The CDR3 spells CAISESKRTGGSSPLHF. CDR3 in DNA: TGTGCCATCAGTGAGTCGAAAAGGACAGGGGGAAGTTCACCCCTCCACTTT.

The chain couples TRBV4-3 to TRBJ2-1; TRBD2 agrees at 7 bases. The CDR3 consists of 17 residues. The V gene end was trimmed by 4 bases and the J gene end by 9 bases; junction bases not matched to a gene: 18. Germline V gene sequence: CDR1 LGHNA, CDR2 YSLEER. CDR3 region: CASSLRRGERPLGEQFF. The CDR3 nucleotides read TGCGCCAGCAGCCTCCGACGGGGGGAACGTCCTCTAGGTGAGCAGTTCTTC.

The V and J genes are TRBV7-2 and TRBJ1-5; 9 nucleotides agree with TRBD1. The germline V gene encodes CDR1 SGHTA and CDR2 FQGNSA. Trimming cost V 5 bases and J 4 bases; bases outside gene matches: 3. The CDR3 loop spans 14 amino acids. The CDR3 protein is CASSRDRVNQPQHF. As DNA, the CDR3 is TGTGCCAGCAGCCGGGACAGGGTTAATCAGCCCCAGCATTTT.